A selection of T cell receptor beta chains follows, all from one sample in a study of immune evolution from preneoplasia to lung adenocarcinoma. Clones were sequenced by immunoSEQ multiplex PCR, and TCRdb holds only the in-frame ones, with some missing. The data contain around 6,300 clones, less than 75% of them singletons. The sequenced material came from FFPE lung adenocarcinoma in situ tissue. The receptors originated from a donor older than 65 with lung adenocarcinoma. Both conserved end residues are part of each CDR3. The order of the fields is D gene, V gene, J gene, clone size, CDR3 protein, CDR3 DNA. A D gene is named only where the DNA matches it firmly. Where a row states a size, it is once, few, many or the class of an expanded clone; other rows omit it.

TRBD1	TRBV13	TRBJ1-1	-	CASSRGTGRVDTEAFF	TGTGCCAGCAGCCGCGGGACAGGGAGGGTGGACACTGAAGCTTTCTTT
-	TRBV5-4	TRBJ2-5	-	CASSLPGTQETQYF	TGTGCCAGCAGCTTGCCCGGGACACAAGAGACCCAGTACTTC
-	TRBV19	TRBJ1-3	-	CASSMVGVSSGNTIYF	TGTGCCAGTAGTATGGTTGGGGTATCCTCTGGAAACACCATATATTTT
-	TRBV2	TRBJ1-2	-	CASRYGTNYGYTF	TGTGCCAGCAGATACGGGACGAACTATGGCTACACCTTC
TRBD2	TRBV29-1	TRBJ2-1	-	CSAGGQGYNEQFF	TGCAGCGCGGGGGGGCAGGGGTACAATGAGCAGTTCTTC
TRBD2	TRBV4-2	TRBJ2-5	hyperexpanded	CASSQGASGAQETQYF	TGTGCCAGCAGCCAGGGGGCTAGCGGGGCACAAGAGACCCAGTACTTC
TRBD1	TRBV7-8	TRBJ2-7	-	CASSYSLTGGLTYEQYF	TGTGCCAGCAGCTACTCACTGACAGGGGGCCTCACCTACGAGCAGTACTTC
-	TRBV15	TRBJ1-3	-	CATSRMGPSGNTIYF	TGTGCCACCAGCAGGATGGGACCCTCTGGAAACACCATATATTTT
-	TRBV18	TRBJ2-1	medium-sized	CASSPVRRHEQFF	TGTGCCAGCTCACCAGTCCGTAGGCATGAGCAGTTCTTC
TRBD2	TRBV9	TRBJ2-5	-	CASSVAGGQETQYF	TGTGCCAGCAGCGTAGCGGGGGGGCAAGAGACCCAGTACTTC
-	TRBV5-1	TRBJ1-2	-	CASSLNRGDGYTF	TGCGCCAGCAGCTTGAATAGGGGGGATGGCTACACCTTC
-	TRBV30	TRBJ1-4	-	CASQGRNEKLFF	TGTGCCTCGCAGGGGAGGAATGAAAAACTGTTTTTT
TRBD1	TRBV13	TRBJ1-4	-	CASSLGWDRGPQLFF	TGTGCCAGCAGCTTAGGGTGGGACAGGGGGCCGCAACTGTTTTTT
-	TRBV28	TRBJ1-1	-	CASSLVQENTEAFF	TGTGCCAGCAGTTTAGTACAGGAGAACACTGAAGCTTTCTTT
-	TRBV7-7	TRBJ2-5	-	CASSLVGNGETQYF	TGTGCTAGCAGCTTAGTCGGTAACGGGGAGACCCAGTACTTC
-	TRBV7-3	TRBJ2-2	-	CASSVDGSNTGELFF	TGTGCCAGCAGCGTGGACGGCTCGAACACCGGGGAGCTGTTTTTT
TRBD1	TRBV10-2	TRBJ2-7	-	CASSERGGLYEQYF	TGCGCCAGCAGTGAACGAGGGGGCCTCTACGAGCAGTACTTC
-	TRBV27	TRBJ1-1	-	CASRGTPNTEAFF	TGTGCCAGCAGGGGAACACCGAACACTGAAGCTTTCTTT
TRBD1	TRBV25-1	TRBJ2-1	-	CASRPSGQYNEQFF	TGTGCCAGCCGCCCTTCGGGACAGTACAATGAGCAGTTCTTC
-	TRBV7-9	TRBJ2-5	-	CASRSSETQYF	TGTGCCAGCAGGTCCAGTGAGACCCAGTACTTC
-	TRBV5-6	TRBJ2-5	-	CASSLKGDGETQYF	TGTGCCAGCAGCTTGAAGGGGGATGGGGAGACCCAGTACTTC
-	TRBV4-2	TRBJ1-5	-	CASSQNRDQPQHF	TGTGCCAGCAGCCAGAACCGGGATCAGCCCCAGCATTTT
-	TRBV14	TRBJ1-1	few	CASSQDPGRRTEAFF	TGTGCCAGCAGCCAAGATCCGGGAAGGAGGACTGAAGCTTTCTTT
-	TRBV18	TRBJ2-5	-	CASSPVPAGETQYF	TGTGCCAGCTCACCGGTGCCCGCCGGGGAGACCCAGTACTTC
-	TRBV14	TRBJ2-3	-	CASSQLATDTQYF	TGTGCCAGCAGCCAATTAGCCACAGATACGCAGTATTTT
TRBD2	TRBV11-3	TRBJ2-2	-	CASSFGLAGFRSTGELFF	TGTGCCAGCAGCTTCGGACTAGCGGGGTTTCGAAGCACCGGGGAGCTGTTTTTT
-	TRBV11-2	TRBJ2-5	-	CASSLNQETQYF	TGTGCCAGCAGCTTGAACCAAGAGACCCAGTACTTC
-	TRBV30	TRBJ1-1	-	CAWSVFSGGEAFF	TGTGCCTGGAGTGTATTTTCCGGAGGCGAAGCTTTCTTT
TRBD2	TRBV5-4	TRBJ2-2	-	CASSLWVAGSYGELFF	TGTGCCAGCAGCTTGTGGGTAGCGGGGAGCTACGGGGAGCTGTTTTTT